This entry is about one TCR beta chain. In its sample, this clone was seen once. Its antigen is unknown. It has no much larger one-base neighbor in the sample; base qualities were not kept. The method was the immunoSEQ multiplex PCR assay. This immuneACCESS table, as held by TCRdb, lists in-frame sequences with V and J called but not all clones. Of the missing ones, under half trace to an unresolved V gene in checked studies; the others have no known cause. The sample table records around 60,000 clones; just over 90% of these occur just once. The ten largest clones capture 0.36% of the sample. This sample was taken from a study of T cell changes during pregnancy in multiple sclerosis (dated by TCRdb to between 2018 and 2021). As for the study more broadly: The study examined how the T cell repertoire changed over the course of pregnancy in women with multiple sclerosis.

The receptor's source is a female donor with multiple sclerosis, enrolled in a pregnancy study. Sequencing was performed on CD4+ T cells from peripheral blood mononuclear cells, taken before pregnancy.

The DNA sequence is given as TGTGCCAGCAGCCACCTCCGGGGGACGAACACTGAAGCTTTCTTT. It codes for CASSHLRGTNTEAFF. This chain joins TRBV21-1 to TRBJ1-1. TRBV21-1 is recorded as a pseudogene. The CDR3 goes from the cysteine to the phenylalanine over 15 residues. CDR3 DNA only is kept here, 45 bases in frame from base 1.